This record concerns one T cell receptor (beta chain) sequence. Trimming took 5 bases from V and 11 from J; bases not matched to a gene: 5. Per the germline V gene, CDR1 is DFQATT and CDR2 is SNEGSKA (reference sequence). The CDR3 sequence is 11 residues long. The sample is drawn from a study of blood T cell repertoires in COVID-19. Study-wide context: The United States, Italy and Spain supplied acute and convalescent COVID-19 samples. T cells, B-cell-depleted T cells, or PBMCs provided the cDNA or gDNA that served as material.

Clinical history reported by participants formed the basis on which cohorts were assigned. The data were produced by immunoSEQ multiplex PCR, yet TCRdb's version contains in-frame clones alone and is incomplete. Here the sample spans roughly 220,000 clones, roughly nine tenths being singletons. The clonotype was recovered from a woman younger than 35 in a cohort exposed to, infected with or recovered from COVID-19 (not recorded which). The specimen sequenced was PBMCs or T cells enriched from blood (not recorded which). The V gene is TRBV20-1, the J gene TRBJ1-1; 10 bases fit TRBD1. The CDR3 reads CSAWTGGWAFF. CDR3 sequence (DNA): TGCAGTGCTTGGACAGGGGGTTGGGCTTTCTTT.